Listed here are 17 T cell receptor beta chains from one sample, sequenced in a study of blood T cell repertoires in COVID-19. Sequencing was performed with immunoSEQ multiplex PCR; in TCRdb, only in-frame clones are kept and a portion is missing. Altogether under 350,000 clones are present, approximately 90% being singletons, with the ten largest covering approximately 4.2%. The sequenced material came from peripheral blood. These receptors were collected from a man aged 35 to 55 with acute or convalescent COVID-19.

The V gene is TRBV3-1 (or the pseudogene TRBV3-2), the J gene TRBJ2-7, with 12 bases that match TRBD2. This CDR3 contains 15 residues. Germline CDR1 reads LGHDT; CDR2 reads YNNKEL (reference sequence). Losses at the gene ends were 3 bases for V and 6 bases for J; bases not matched to a gene: 6. The CDR3, as DNA: TGTGCCAGCAGCCAGACTAGCGGGGGTTCAGCCGAGCAGTACTTC. As protein: CASSQTSGGSAEQYF.

The CDR3 DNA is TGTGCCAGCAGACCCAGACAGGGTACGAACACCGGGGAGCTGTTTTTT. It specifies CASRPRQGTNTGELFF. The chain links TRBV7-6 to TRBJ2-2, with 7 positions matching TRBD1. The ends lost 6 bases at V and 0 bases at J; junction bases unmatched: 7. This CDR3 is built from 16 residues. CDR1 is SGHVS and CDR2 is FNYEAQ in the germline V gene.

The CDR3 spells CASSLAGTSKETQYF. CDR3 coding DNA: TGTGCCAGCAGCTTGGCCGGGACTAGCAAAGAGACCCAGTACTTC. The rearrangement links TRBV5-4 to TRBJ2-5; TRBD2 matches at 9 bases. V lost 0 bases, J lost 3 bases, and 3 bases stayed unmatched. Germline CDR1 and CDR2: SGHNT and YYREEE (reference sequence). CDR3 length: 15 amino acids.

V and J are TRBV20-1 and TRBJ2-2; TRBD1 might be the D (6 bases). V lost 3 bases to trimming and J lost 6 bases, with 17 bases between them. Germline-derived CDR1 and CDR2 are DFQATT and SNEGSKA (reference sequence). The CDR3 totals 15 residues. The CDR3 sequence is CSASPGQIGPGELFF. The DNA for the CDR3 is TGCAGTGCTAGTCCGGGACAAATAGGGCCCGGGGAGCTGTTTTTT.

The J gene is TRBJ1-6, the V gene TRBV30; D unclear. The germline V gene has CDR1 GTSNPN and CDR2 SVGIG (reference sequence). CDR3 size: 13 residues. The V gene lost 3 bases and the J gene lost 8 bases, with 11 bases spanning the gap. The CDR3 DNA sequence: TGTGCCTGGAGGGGCCAGGTTCATTCACCCCTCCACTTT. Translation gives CAWRGQVHSPLHF.

The chain joins TRBV12-3 or TRBV12-4 to TRBJ2-5; 8 bases are shared with TRBD1. With V trimmed by 4 bases and J by 2 bases, 0 bases remained unmatched. The CDR3 loop spans 13 amino acids. CDR3 sequence reads: CASSYRGQETQYF. The CDR3 DNA sequence: TGTGCCAGCAGTTACAGGGGGCAAGAGACCCAGTACTTC.

This chain connects TRBV6-1 to TRBJ2-7; TRBD1 agrees at 8 bases. Germline CDR1 MNHNS, CDR2 SASEGT. The CDR3 sequence is 13 residues long. V lost 3 bases and J lost 6; bases outside the gene matches: 4. CDR3 loop: CASSDQGALEQYF. The CDR3 DNA follows: TGTGCCAGCAGTGACCAGGGGGCCCTCGAGCAGTACTTC.

J is TRBJ2-1 and V is TRBV18; tentative D call: TRBD1 (5 bases). CDR3 length equals 14 residues. Germline V gene data show CDR1 as KGHSH and CDR2 as LQKENI. Trimming cost V 0 bases and J 8 bases, with 11 bases left between them. The CDR3 DNA follows: TGTGCCAGCTCACCACCGGGCAGGGTCTATGAGCAGTTCTTC. This sequence encodes CASSPPGRVYEQFF.

The V gene is TRBV2, the J gene TRBJ1-1; D call uncertain. Germline loops: CDR1 SNHLY, CDR2 FYNNEI. CDR3 length: 13 residues. V dropped 6 bases and J dropped 4 bases, with 12 bases sitting between them. The CDR3 DNA reads as TGTGCCAGCAGCGCAACGCCCGGCACTGAAGCTTTCTTT. It yields the protein CASSATPGTEAFF.

This clone has just a few counts. This chain connects TRBV12-3 or TRBV12-4 to TRBJ1-5, with D hard to call. The V end lost 7 bases, the J end lost 3 bases, and 10 bases lay between the germline ends. This CDR3 is 13 amino acids long. The CDR3: CASTDTPNQPQHF. Written as DNA, the CDR3 is TGTGCCAGCACCGACACCCCCAATCAGCCCCAGCATTTT.

V usage is TRBV30 and J usage is TRBJ1-5, with D tentatively TRBD1 (5 bases). The CDR3 is made up of 14 amino acids. The ends were cut back, 1 base at V and 9 bases at J, with 16 bases in the middle. The V gene's germline CDR1 is GTSNPN and CDR2 SVGIG (reference sequence). CDR3 DNA sequence: TGTGCCTGGAGTGCCCAGGGCCTCATCAGGCCCCAGCATTTT. This codes for CAWSAQGLIRPQHF.

The chain carries TRBV3-1 (or the pseudogene TRBV3-2) and TRBJ2-6, with a weak D call TRBD2 (5 bases). Trimming stripped 3 bases from V and 0 bases from J, with 6 bases between. The CDR3 extends over 15 amino acids. Germline V lookup: CDR1 LGHDT, CDR2 YNNKEL (reference sequence). CDR3 nucleotides: TGTGCCAGCAGCCAGAGGGTCTCTGGGGCCAACGTCCTGACTTTC. It translates to CASSQRVSGANVLTF.

The rearrangement uses TRBV2 and TRBJ2-7; 10 bases align to TRBD1. Per the germline V gene, CDR1 is SNHLY and CDR2 is FYNNEI. This CDR3 spans 14 amino acids. V shed 5 bases and J 2 bases; nucleotides not matched to a gene: 3. CDR3 protein: CASSSGTGAYEQYF. The DNA of the CDR3 is TGTGCCAGCAGTTCCGGGACAGGGGCCTACGAGCAGTACTTC. The whole variable domain, filled in from reference TRBV2 and TRBJ2-7, reads EPEVTQTPSHQVTQMGQEVILRCVPISNHLYFYWYRQILGQKVEFLVSFYNNEISEKSEIFDDQFSVERPDGSNFTLKIRSTKLEDSAMYFCASSSGTGAYEQYFGPGTRLTVT.

In DNA form, the CDR3 reads TGTGCCACCAGTGAACCAGGGGGCTCCTACAATGAGCAGTTCTTC. Translated: CATSEPGGSYNEQFF. The rearrangement joins TRBV24-1 to TRBJ2-1, with 7 bases fitting TRBD1. J lost 0 bases, V lost 4 bases, and 2 bases had no gene match. The CDR3 length is 15 residues. CDR1 and CDR2 (germline): KGHDR, SFDVKD.

The genes are TRBV6-5 and TRBJ2-3; tentatively, D is TRBD1 (6 bases). The CDR3 has 13 residues. Germline CDR1 and CDR2: MNHEY and SVGAGI. V was cut by 5 bases and J by 5 bases, with 11 bases left in between. The CDR3 DNA sequence: TGTGCCAGCAGTAGATTAGGGGGAGATACGCAGTATTTT. The encoded protein is CASSRLGGDTQYF.

The V gene is TRBV3-1 (or the pseudogene TRBV3-2), the J gene TRBJ1-1; D not certain. The CDR3 length is 15 residues. Trimming left V 2 bases short and J 4 bases short, with 14 bases between. The germline V gene encodes CDR1 LGHDT and CDR2 YNNKEL (reference sequence). In DNA, the CDR3 is TGTGCCAGCAGCCAACGCCGCGCGCTCGGCACTGAAGCTTTCTTT. Encoded protein: CASSQRRALGTEAFF.

This clone was counted between two and nine times. The chain links TRBV2 to TRBJ1-2; 9 positions agree with TRBD1. This CDR3 has 16 amino acids. J lost 6 bases, V lost 5 bases, and 13 bases had no gene match. The germline V gene encodes CDR1 SNHLY and CDR2 FYNNEI. The CDR3 spells CASSTLGTGRRNGYTF. The CDR3 nucleotides read TGTGCCAGCAGTACCCTTGGGACAGGGAGGAGAAATGGCTACACCTTC. Complete variable domain (other parts from reference TRBV2 and TRBJ1-2): EPEVTQTPSHQVTQMGQEVILRCVPISNHLYFYWYRQILGQKVEFLVSFYNNEISEKSEIFDDQFSVERPDGSNFTLKIRSTKLEDSAMYFCASSTLGTGRRNGYTFGSGTRLTVV.